Presented here are 9 T cell receptor beta chains from one specimen sequenced in a study of blood T cell repertoires in COVID-19. Using immunoSEQ multiplex PCR, the repertoire was profiled, and TCRdb retains in-frame clones only, with some absent. The sample consists of about 280,000 clones, 70% to 90% of them appearing once. Sequencing used peripheral blood. These receptors all come from a young man with active or convalescent COVID-19.

The V and J genes are TRBV27 and TRBJ1-5; 8 positions match TRBD1. The CDR3 has 15 amino acids. Germline V gene data show CDR1 as MNHEY and CDR2 as SMNVEV (reference sequence). With 4 bases clipped from V and 5 bases from J, the junction kept 7 bases outside the gene matches. The DNA for the CDR3 is TGTGCCAGCAGTTCTCAGGGACAGGTCCATCAGCCCCAGCATTTT. It encodes CASSSQGQVHQPQHF.

The chain recombines TRBV9 with TRBJ2-2; 12 nucleotides match TRBD2. Trimming at V came to 7 bases and at J to 7 bases, leaving 11 bases not matched to a gene. The length of the CDR3 is 16 residues. Germline V gives CDR1 SGDLS, CDR2 YYNGEE. The CDR3, as DNA: TGTGCCAGCGCCTCTCTAGCGGGGGGGCGGAGCGGGGAGCTGTTTTTT. Its protein is CASASLAGGRSGELFF.

This rearrangement joins TRBV29-1 to TRBJ1-2; TRBD1 matches 7 bases. This CDR3 is built from 13 residues. Germline V gene lookup returns CDR1 SQVTM and CDR2 ANQGSEA. The junction had 9 bases not matched to a gene; V was cut back by 4 bases and J by 7 bases. The CDR3 spells CSVVTGRSSGYTF. The CDR3 region has the DNA TGCAGCGTTGTGACAGGGCGGTCCTCTGGCTACACCTTC.

This clone was counted a single time. The chain couples TRBV13 to TRBJ2-3; 16 bases are a match to TRBD2. The V gene end was trimmed by 5 bases and the J gene end by 14 bases; junction bases not matched to a gene: 7. The CDR3 spans 14 residues. Germline-derived CDR1 and CDR2 are PRHDT and FYEKMQ (reference sequence). This chain's CDR3 is CASSHGTSGGVLYF. The CDR3 bases are TGTGCCAGCAGCCACGGGACTAGCGGGGGGGTCTTGTATTTT.

This clone was counted once. This chain uses TRBV9 with TRBJ1-3; possibly TRBD1 for D (6 bases). The CDR3 extends over 16 amino acids. With 3 bases removed from V and 3 bases from J, the gap between germline ends came to 16 bases. CDR1 SGDLS and CDR2 YYNGEE come from the germline V gene. CDR3 in amino acids: CASSGGTTRDGNTIYF. CDR3 DNA: TGTGCCAGCAGCGGTGGGACAACCCGGGATGGAAACACCATATATTTT.

This chain connects TRBV28 to TRBJ2-1, with a possible D match to TRBD1 (5 bases). CDR1 is MDHEN, CDR2 SYDVKM, per germline. This CDR3 is 13 amino acids long. The V and J ends lost 3 bases and 8 bases respectively, with 11 bases between them. CDR3 region: CASSLVQGDEQFF. DNA of the CDR3: TGTGCCAGCAGTTTGGTCCAGGGCGATGAGCAGTTCTTC.

This clone occurred once. J is TRBJ2-1 and V is TRBV7-9, with 10 bases fitting TRBD2. This CDR3 has 16 amino acids. V trimming: 6 bases; J trimming: 3 bases; junction bases outside the gene matches: 8. Per germline, CDR1 SEHNR and CDR2 FQNEAQ (reference sequence). The CDR3 sequence: CASSPLAGGHYNEQFF. The CDR3, as DNA: TGTGCCAGCAGTCCTTTAGCGGGGGGCCACTACAATGAGCAGTTCTTC.

V is TRBV6-4 and J is TRBJ1-2; D is perhaps TRBD1 (5 bases). Germline CDR1 is MRHNA and CDR2 is SNTAGT. V was pared by 2 bases and J by 3 bases, with 13 bases between. The CDR3 length is 15 residues. Here the CDR3 DNA reads TGTGCCAGCAGTGACCGAGGCGGGGGGGACTATGGCTACACCTTC. It is translated as CASSDRGGGDYGYTF.

For this clone: Other DNA sequences in this specimen translate into the identical CDR3. The V gene is TRBV5-5, the J gene TRBJ2-7; D unclear. The germline gives CDR1 SGHKS, CDR2 YYEKEE (reference sequence). The CDR3 covers 11 residues. The V end was cut by 3 bases, the J end by 2 bases, with 3 bases between. The CDR3 sequence is CASSSTYEQYF. Written as DNA, the CDR3 is TGTGCCAGCAGCTCCACCTACGAGCAGTACTTC.